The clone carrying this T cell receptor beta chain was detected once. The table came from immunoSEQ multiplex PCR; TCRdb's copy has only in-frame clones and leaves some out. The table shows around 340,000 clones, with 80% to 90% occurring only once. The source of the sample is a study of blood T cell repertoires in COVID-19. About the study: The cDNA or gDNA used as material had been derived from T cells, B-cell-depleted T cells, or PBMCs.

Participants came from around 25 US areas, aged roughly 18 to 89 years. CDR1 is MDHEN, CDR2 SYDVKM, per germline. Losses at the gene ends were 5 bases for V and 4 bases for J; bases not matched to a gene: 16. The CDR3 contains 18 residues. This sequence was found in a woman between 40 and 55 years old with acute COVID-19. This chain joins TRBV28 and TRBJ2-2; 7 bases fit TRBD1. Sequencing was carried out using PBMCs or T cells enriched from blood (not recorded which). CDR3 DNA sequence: TGTGCCAGCAGTCCCTCACGACAGGGACCTACGGGCACCGGGGAGCTGTTTTTT. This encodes CASSPSRQGPTGTGELFF.